Shown below are 11 T cell receptor beta chains from a single sample sequenced in a study of blood T cell repertoires in COVID-19. The protocol was immunoSEQ multiplex PCR, while the TCRdb copy is restricted to in-frame clones and leaves out a portion. The sample comprises about 49,000 clones, over 75% of which are singletons, and approximately 15% rests with the top ten. The sample comprised peripheral blood. These TCRs come from a human donor in a cohort sampled during active COVID-19.

V usage is TRBV5-6 and J usage is TRBJ1-2, with D uncertain. Trimming took off 6 bases at V and 2 bases at J, with 8 bases between the two ends. Germline assignment: CDR1 SGHDT and CDR2 YYEEEE. The CDR3 runs to 12 residues. The CDR3 reads CASIPQNYGYTF. In nucleotides, the CDR3 is TGTGCCAGCATCCCCCAGAACTATGGCTACACCTTC.

The chain recombines TRBV18 with TRBJ1-4; weak D call: TRBD1 (5 bases). This CDR3 contains 15 residues. The germline V and J ends were trimmed by 1 base and 2 bases, with 8 bases remaining between them. CDR1 is KGHSH and CDR2 is LQKENI in the germline V gene. The chain's CDR3 is CASSPRSGTNEKLFF. CDR3 nucleotide sequence: TGTGCCAGCTCACCACGTTCAGGGACTAATGAAAAACTGTTTTTT. Drawing the rest from reference TRBV18 and TRBJ1-4, the complete variable domain is NAGVMQNPRHLVRRRGQEARLRCSPMKGHSHVYWYRQLPEEGLKFMVYLQKENIIDESGMPKERFSAEFPKEGPSILRIQQVVRGDSAAYFCASSPRSGTNEKLFFGSGTQLSVL.

The chain couples TRBV6-6 to TRBJ2-1; tentative D call: TRBD2 (6 bases). Germline V gene data show CDR1 as MNHNY and CDR2 as SVGAGI (reference sequence). The CDR3 covers 15 residues. V lost 2 bases to trimming and J lost 9 bases, with 17 bases between them. CDR3 bases: TGTGCCAGCAGTTACGACGCGGGAAAGGTCGTTGAGCAGTTCTTC. It is translated as CASSYDAGKVVEQFF.

The chain is built from TRBV7-2 and TRBJ2-2; D is perhaps TRBD2 (6 bases). The ends were cut back, 5 bases at V and 5 bases at J, with 9 bases in the middle. This CDR3 comprises 13 residues. The germline V gene has CDR1 SGHTA and CDR2 FQGNSA. CDR3 nucleotides: TGTGCCAGCAGCAAGGGACTTACCGGGGAGCTGTTTTTT. Encoded protein: CASSKGLTGELFF.

The chain combines TRBV27 with TRBJ2-5; D ambiguous. Germline CDR1 is MNHEY and CDR2 is SMNVEV (reference sequence). Trimming left V 6 bases short and J 3 bases short, with 11 bases between. CDR3 length equals 13 residues. In DNA form, the CDR3 reads TGTGCCAGCAGACCGCCGGGTGAAGAGACCCAGTACTTC. Translation gives CASRPPGEETQYF.

This chain connects TRBV4-3 to TRBJ2-1; 10 bases are shared with TRBD2. Unmatched junction bases numbered 3, after V lost 3 bases and J lost 4 bases. This CDR3 has 15 residues. Germline loops: CDR1 LGHNA, CDR2 YSLEER. The CDR3 bases are TGCGCCAGCAGCCAGCGGACTAGCGGATACAATGAGCAGTTCTTC. It specifies CASSQRTSGYNEQFF.

The rearrangement uses TRBV5-1 and TRBJ2-5; 11 bases agree with TRBD2. The CDR3 sequence is 16 residues long. Germline V gives CDR1 SGHRS, CDR2 YFSETQ. V dropped 2 bases and J dropped 3; count of bases not matched to a gene: 6. CDR3 coding DNA: TGCGCCAGCAGCTTAGGGACTAGCGGCGGGGAAGAGACCCAGTACTTC. Amino acids: CASSLGTSGGEETQYF. Looking up the rest from reference TRBV5-1 and TRBJ2-5 gives the full variable domain: KAGVTQTPRYLIKTRGQQVTLSCSPISGHRSVSWYQQTPGQGLQFLFEYFSETQRNKGNFPGRFSGRQFSNSRSEMNVSTLELGDSALYLCASSLGTSGGEETQYFGPGTRLLVL.

This clone was counted once. The rearrangement links TRBV5-1 to TRBJ1-5; D is possibly TRBD1 (5 bases). Deletions cut 0 bases from V and 6 bases from J, with 10 bases between. The germline V gene has CDR1 SGHRS and CDR2 YFSETQ. The CDR3 is 14 residues long. CDR3: CASSLAMGGQPQHF. The CDR3 coding sequence is TGCGCCAGCAGCTTGGCCATGGGGGGTCAGCCCCAGCATTTT.

This chain uses TRBV7-9 with TRBJ1-1; 9 positions match TRBD1. Germline assignment: CDR1 SEHNR and CDR2 FQNEAQ (reference sequence). J lost 5 bases, V lost 5 bases, and 6 bases had no gene match. The CDR3 is made up of 14 amino acids. The CDR3 bases are TGTGCCAGCAGCCGGGGACAGGGAGAGACTGAAGCTTTCTTT. Protein: CASSRGQGETEAFF.

The J gene is TRBJ2-7, the V gene TRBV11-2; possible D gene TRBD2, 6 bases. V lost 5 bases, J lost 4 bases, and 6 bases lay in between. The CDR3 covers 11 residues. Germline assignment: CDR1 SGHAT and CDR2 FQNNGV. This CDR3 is CASSRGYEQYF. The CDR3 DNA is TGTGCCAGCAGCCGGGGGTACGAGCAGTACTTC.

The rearrangement uses TRBV9 and TRBJ2-7; 11 positions agree with TRBD2. Germline lookup yields CDR1 SGDLS and CDR2 YYNGEE. CDR3 length: 17 residues. The V and J ends lost 0 bases and 2 bases, in that order; junction bases with no gene match: 7. The CDR3 coding sequence is TGTGCCAGCAGCGTAGTAACTAGCGGGAGAGGCCCCTACGAGCAGTACTTC. This gives the protein CASSVVTSGRGPYEQYF.